Below are 26 T cell receptor beta chains sequenced from a single sample in a study of long-term antiretroviral therapy in people with HIV. The immunoSEQ assay was v3.0, run at survey level. This table comes from immunoSEQ multiplex PCR, and its TCRdb copy is limited to in-frame clones, with some not included. The sample lists 35,000 to 45,000 clones; 82% were seen once. Source: unsorted PBMCs, taken 0.3 years after starting antiretroviral therapy. The receptor set was obtained from a man between 18 and 29 years old with HIV.

Concerning this clone itself: The junction shows a germline mismatch at one end, possibly a read error. The chain has TRBV10-2 and TRBJ1-4, with TRBD1 as a possible D gene (5 bases). CDR1 and CDR2 from the germline V gene are WSHSY and SAAADI. The CDR3 consists of 12 residues. The CDR3 DNA sequence: TGCGCCAGCAGTGAGGATTTTTGGGGAGGGGTTTTT. Its translation: CASSEDFWGGVF.

The table lists this clone with a few counts. The gene calls are TRBV2 and TRBJ1-1, with D maybe TRBD1 (5 bases). The CDR3 loop spans 14 amino acids. CDR1 is SNHLY, CDR2 FYNNEI, per germline. Trimming removed 6 bases at V and 5 bases at J, with 16 bases between. This chain's CDR3 is CASSGTMGTTEAFF. The CDR3 DNA is TGTGCCAGCAGCGGGACGATGGGAACGACTGAAGCTTTCTTT.

A few counts support this clone. The chain joins TRBV7-9 to TRBJ2-7; D gene uncertain. CDR3 length: 12 residues. Trimming removed 1 base from V and 13 bases from J, with 14 bases in between. Germline CDR1 reads SEHNR; CDR2 reads FQNEAQ (reference sequence). DNA for the CDR3: TGTGCCAGCAGCTTAGGGCAGGAAGCCTTCTACTTC. Translated: CASSLGQEAFYF.

V usage is TRBV7-2 and J usage is TRBJ2-7; possibly TRBD1 for D (5 bases). Germline V gene sequence: CDR1 SGHTA, CDR2 FQGNSA. The CDR3 sequence is 18 residues long. Trimming pared 0 bases from V and 0 bases from J, leaving 18 bases between. The CDR3 DNA is TGTGCCAGCAGCTTAGCGCGCCCAGGGCAAGTTAGCTCCTACGAGCAGTACTTC. The encoded protein is CASSLARPGQVSSYEQYF.

The chain is built from TRBV12-5 and TRBJ1-3; D not resolved. CDR3 length: 13 amino acids. Per the germline V gene, CDR1 is LGHNT and CDR2 is FRNRAP. V was trimmed by 3 bases and J by 4 bases, leaving 7 bases between them. For the CDR3, the DNA is TGTGCTAGTGGTTTAGGCGGGGGAAACACCATATATTTT. This codes for CASGLGGGNTIYF.

The rearrangement uses TRBV28 and TRBJ1-1, with TRBD1 matching over 9 bases. J lost 0 bases, V lost 6 bases, and 14 bases had no gene match. The CDR3 has 18 residues. Germline V gene data show CDR1 as MDHEN and CDR2 as SYDVKM. The CDR3 coding sequence is TGTGCCAGCAGAGGATTCTTCGGACAGGGGTTACTGAACACTGAAGCTTTCTTT. Its translation: CASRGFFGQGLLNTEAFF.

This clone was recorded once. This rearrangement joins TRBV7-2 to TRBJ2-5, with D maybe TRBD1 (6 bases). The CDR3 contains 15 residues. The germline V gene has CDR1 SGHTA and CDR2 FQGNSA. V was clipped by 5 bases and J by 7 bases, with 20 bases between them. CDR3: CASSAARQVIRTQYF. DNA for the CDR3: TGTGCCAGCAGCGCCGCCCGACAGGTTATTAGGACCCAGTACTTC.

This rearrangement joins TRBV27 to TRBJ2-2; 11 positions match TRBD2. V lost 6 bases, J lost 3 bases, and 3 bases stayed unmatched. The CDR3 is 15 residues long. Germline V gene sequence: CDR1 MNHEY, CDR2 SMNVEV (reference sequence). Here the CDR3 DNA reads TGTGCCAGCAGAGCTAGCGGGAGGTACACCGGGGAGCTGTTTTTT. Translation: CASRASGRYTGELFF.

The genes are TRBV7-9 and TRBJ2-7, with a tentative D call TRBD2 (5 bases). Per germline, CDR1 SEHNR and CDR2 FQNEAQ (reference sequence). Deletions cut 5 bases from V and 6 bases from J, with 14 bases between. This CDR3 contains 13 residues. CDR3 coding DNA: TGTGCCAGCAGCCGGGATTTTGGAAGCGAGCAGTACTTC. It specifies CASSRDFGSEQYF.

DNA for the CDR3: TGCGCCAGCAGCCAGTTTAGCGGGACCCCCAATGAGCAGTTCTTC. Translated, it gives CASSQFSGTPNEQFF. V gene TRBV4-3 combines with J gene TRBJ2-1, with 8 bases fitting TRBD2. J gave up 6 bases and V 3 bases, and 7 bases lay outside the gene matches. Germline CDR1 LGHNA, CDR2 YSLEER. The CDR3 extends over 15 amino acids.

The chain employs TRBV28 and TRBJ2-1, with a possible D match to TRBD2 (6 bases). The CDR3 is 17 amino acids. Germline CDR1 is MDHEN and CDR2 is SYDVKM. Trimming took 5 bases from V and 2 from J, leaving 19 bases between them. The CDR3 DNA is TGTGCCAGCAGTACCCTGGGACTCTCTCTGGCCTACAATGAGCAGTTCTTC. Encoded protein: CASSTLGLSLAYNEQFF. Combining the CDR3 with reference TRBV28 and TRBJ2-1 gives the whole variable domain DVKVTQSSRYLVKRTGEKVFLECVQDMDHENMFWYRQDPGLGLRLIYFSYDVKMKEKGDIPEGYSVSREKKERFSLILESASTNQTSMYLCASSTLGLSLAYNEQFFGPGTRLTVL.

V usage is TRBV7-8 and J usage is TRBJ2-7; possibly TRBD1 or TRBD2 for D (5 bases each). V gave up 2 bases and J gave up 2 bases, with 7 bases separating them. Germline assignment: CDR1 SGHVS and CDR2 FQNEAQ. The CDR3 covers 13 residues. The DNA of the CDR3 is TGTGCCAGCAGCTTAAGAGGGGCCTACGAGCAGTACTTC. Its translation is CASSLRGAYEQYF.

CDR3 DNA: TGTGCCAGCAGCTTGTCAGTCCAAGAGACCCAGTACTTC. Amino acid sequence: CASSLSVQETQYF. The V and J genes are TRBV7-2 and TRBJ2-5, with unresolved D. Germline lookup yields CDR1 SGHTA and CDR2 FQGNSA. Trimming cost V 3 bases and J 1 base, with 6 bases left between them. This CDR3 has 13 residues. The full variable domain, with the rest looked up from reference TRBV7-2 and TRBJ2-5, is GAGVSQSPSNKVTEKGKDVELRCDPISGHTALYWYRQSLGQGLEFLIYFQGNSAPDKSGLPSDRFSAERTGGSVSTLTIQRTQQEDSAVYLCASSLSVQETQYFGPGTRLLVL.

This rearrangement joins TRBV4-1 to TRBJ2-1; TRBD2 matches at 7 bases. CDR3 size: 13 residues. Trimming at V came to 1 base and at J to 9 bases, leaving 3 bases not matched to a gene. CDR1 and CDR2 (germline): MGHRA, YSYEKL. CDR3 nucleotides: TGCGCCAGCAGCCAAGTGGGGGAGGGTGAGCAGTTCTTC. Its protein is CASSQVGEGEQFF.

The chain recombines TRBV11-2 with TRBJ1-2; a weak D match, TRBD1 (5 bases). V was trimmed by 2 bases and J by 4 bases, leaving 14 bases between them. This CDR3 is 15 amino acids long. The germline V gene encodes CDR1 SGHAT and CDR2 FQNNGV. Here the CDR3 DNA reads TGTGCCAGCAGCTTAAGCTCCAGGGCCGTCTATGGCTACACCTTC. Translated, it gives CASSLSSRAVYGYTF.

The chain uses TRBV7-9 and TRBJ2-3, with 7 bases aligning to TRBD2. The CDR3 is 15 residues long. Germline trimming cut 5 bases from V and 0 bases from J; bases unmatched to any gene: 5. CDR1 SEHNR and CDR2 FQNEAQ come from the germline V gene (reference sequence). The chain's CDR3 is CASSAGLDSTDTQYF. The CDR3 DNA reads as TGTGCCAGCAGCGCTGGACTAGACAGCACAGATACGCAGTATTTT.

The chain carries TRBV4-3 and TRBJ1-1, with a possible D match to TRBD1 (6 bases). CDR3 size: 14 residues. From germline, CDR1 is LGHNA and CDR2 YSLEER. V was shortened by 1 base and J by 5 bases, with 11 bases between the two germline ends. The CDR3 spells CASSQGQGRTEAFF. CDR3 in DNA: TGCGCCAGCAGCCAAGGGCAGGGGAGAACTGAAGCTTTCTTT.

The chain employs TRBV27 and TRBJ2-1; D may be TRBD2 (5 bases). V dropped 9 bases and J dropped 8 bases, with 11 bases sitting between them. Germline CDR1 is MNHEY and CDR2 is SMNVEV (reference sequence). This CDR3 is built from 11 residues. The CDR3 sequence is CASTAGHEQFF. CDR3 DNA: TGTGCCAGTACCGCGGGTCATGAGCAGTTCTTC.

This chain connects TRBV18 to TRBJ1-5; D remains unclear. The CDR3 totals 17 residues. Trimming took 2 bases from V and 3 from J, leaving 17 bases between them. Germline CDR1 reads KGHSH; CDR2 reads LQKENI. The CDR3 region is CASSPIQDVVPNQPQHF. CDR3 coding DNA: TGTGCCAGCTCACCAATTCAGGATGTTGTTCCCAATCAGCCCCAGCATTTT.

This clone was seen only once. This chain joins TRBV7-3 and TRBJ2-7; 12 nucleotides align to TRBD1. The V gene end was trimmed by 4 bases and the J gene end by 4 bases; junction bases not matched to a gene: 5. The CDR3 totals 15 residues. The V gene's germline CDR1 is SGHTA and CDR2 FQGTGA. CDR3 nucleotide sequence: TGTGCCAGCAGCTCCGGGACAGGGGGCCAGTACGAGCAGTACTTC. Its translation: CASSSGTGGQYEQYF.

The chain has TRBV6-1 and TRBJ1-2, with D possibly being TRBD1 (6 bases). Germline values: CDR1 MNHNS, CDR2 SASEGT. The length of the CDR3 is 16 residues. V lost 4 bases and J lost 4, with 19 bases in between. The CDR3, as DNA: TGTGCCAGCAGTGCCGATACCTACCAAGGGGGCTATGGCTACACCTTC. Translation: CASSADTYQGGYGYTF.

A note on this clone: The junction departs from the called germline gene at one end, perhaps through a read error. This sample includes further DNA sequences coding for the same CDR3. V and J are TRBV5-1 and TRBJ2-1; D is ambiguous. CDR3 length equals 14 residues. Germline V gene sequence: CDR1 SGHRS, CDR2 YFSETQ. The CDR3 reads CASSLSSSHNEQFF. DNA of the CDR3: TGCGCCAGCAGCCTGAGTAGCTCCCACAATGAGCAGTTCTTC.

CDR3 nucleotide sequence: TGTGCCAGCAGCCGGACGGTCGGGACAGGGGAGACCCAGTACTTC. Protein product: CASSRTVGTGETQYF. This chain uses TRBV6-5 with TRBJ2-5; 9 bases fit TRBD1. Germline V gene data show CDR1 as MNHEY and CDR2 as SVGAGI. Trimming at V came to 6 bases and at J to 5 bases, leaving 10 bases not matched to a gene. The CDR3 contains 15 residues.

This clone is a singleton in its sample. V and J are TRBV16 and TRBJ1-2; D is unclear. Germline V gene data show CDR1 as KGHSY and CDR2 as FQNENV. The CDR3 covers 15 residues. Trimming shortened V by 5 bases and J by 4 bases, and 17 bases separated the two germline ends. The CDR3 region is CASSVLSVKTYGYTF. CDR3 nucleotide sequence: TGTGCCAGCAGCGTGTTGTCGGTAAAGACCTATGGCTACACCTTC.

V and J are TRBV29-1 and TRBJ1-2; 7 bases agree with TRBD1. Germline CDR1 and CDR2: SQVTM and ANQGSEA. The V gene end was trimmed by 7 bases and the J gene end by 2 bases; junction bases not matched to a gene: 4. The CDR3 runs 12 residues. The CDR3 sequence is CSAGGQNYGYTF. CDR3 sequence (DNA): TGCAGCGCTGGGGGACAGAACTATGGCTACACCTTC.

The chain is built from TRBV5-1 and TRBJ2-3; the match to TRBD2 covers 7 bases. The CDR3 is made up of 16 amino acids. V lost 4 bases to trimming and J lost 0 bases; unmatched junction nucleotides: 8. The germline CDR1 and CDR2 sequences are SGHRS and YFSETQ. This chain's CDR3 is CASSRGWRESTDTQYF. CDR3 DNA sequence: TGCGCCAGCAGCCGGGGTTGGCGGGAGAGCACAGATACGCAGTATTTT.